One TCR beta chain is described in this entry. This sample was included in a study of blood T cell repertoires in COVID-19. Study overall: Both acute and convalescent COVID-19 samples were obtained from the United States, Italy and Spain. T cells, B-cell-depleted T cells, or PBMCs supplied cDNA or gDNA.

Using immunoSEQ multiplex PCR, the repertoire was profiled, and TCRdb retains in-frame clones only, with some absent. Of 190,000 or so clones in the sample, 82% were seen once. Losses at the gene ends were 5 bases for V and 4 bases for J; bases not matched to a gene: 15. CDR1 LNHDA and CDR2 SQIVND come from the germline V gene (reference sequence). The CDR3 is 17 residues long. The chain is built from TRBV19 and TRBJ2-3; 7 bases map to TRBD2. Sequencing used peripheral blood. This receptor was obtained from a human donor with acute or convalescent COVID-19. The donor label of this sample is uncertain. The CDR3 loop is CASSSLLGGYYADTQYF. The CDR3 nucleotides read TGTGCCAGTAGTTCCCTCCTCGGGGGGTACTATGCAGATACGCAGTATTTT.